The 18 T cell receptor beta chains below were found in one sample sequenced in a study of T cells in localized non-small cell lung cancer. Sequenced by immunoSEQ multiplex PCR; TCRdb stores in-frame clones only, minus some. The table records approximately 83,000 clones, roughly 91% of them present only once. The sequences come from peripheral blood, collected before any cancer treatment. These receptors were collected from a woman aged 40-69 years with stage I squamous cell lung carcinoma.

This chain connects TRBV6-6 to TRBJ1-1; D is possibly TRBD1 (6 bases). The CDR3 runs to 14 residues. Trimming took off 6 bases at V and 6 bases at J, with 17 bases between the two ends. Germline loops: CDR1 MNHNY, CDR2 SVGAGI (reference sequence). In DNA, the CDR3 is TGTGCCAGCAGGCTGGGGGGCGTCAGACCTGAAGCTTTCTTT. The encoded protein is CASRLGGVRPEAFF.

This chain connects TRBV5-1 to TRBJ2-5; 7 bases line up with TRBD1. Germline V gene lookup returns CDR1 SGHRS and CDR2 YFSETQ. J gave up 2 bases and V 5 bases, and 6 bases lay outside the gene matches. The CDR3 is 14 amino acids. This CDR3 is CASRVTGLQETQYF. The CDR3 region has the DNA TGCGCCAGCAGAGTGACAGGGCTACAAGAGACCCAGTACTTC.

This clone turned up a few times. This chain connects TRBV27 to TRBJ1-2; 7 bases are a match to TRBD1. Germline V lookup: CDR1 MNHEY, CDR2 SMNVEV (reference sequence). This CDR3 is built from 13 residues. With 11 bases clipped from V and 4 bases from J, the junction kept 10 bases outside the gene matches. CDR3 nucleotide sequence: TGTGCCTCCAGGGGGGGGGCCTTCTATGGCTACACCTTC. This gives the protein CASRGGAFYGYTF.

The chain carries TRBV7-2 and TRBJ1-5; D is unclear. Trimming took 4 bases from V and 3 from J, leaving 7 bases between them. Germline assignment: CDR1 SGHTA and CDR2 FQGNSA. CDR3 length: 13 residues. CDR3 coding DNA: TGTGCCAGCAGCTCCAGGATCAATCAGCCCCAGCATTTT. Translating gives CASSSRINQPQHF. Combining the CDR3 with reference TRBV7-2 and TRBJ1-5 gives the whole variable domain GAGVSQSPSNKVTEKGKDVELRCDPISGHTALYWYRQSLGQGLEFLIYFQGNSAPDKSGLPSDRFSAERTGGSVSTLTIQRTQQEDSAVYLCASSSRINQPQHFGDGTRLSIL.

The gene calls are TRBV5-1 and TRBJ1-1; D call uncertain. Trimming pared 1 base from V and 0 bases from J, leaving 4 bases between. The CDR3 extends over 13 amino acids. CDR1 SGHRS and CDR2 YFSETQ come from the germline V gene. CDR3 in DNA: TGCGCCAGCAGCTTGTCCGTGAACACTGAAGCTTTCTTT. This encodes CASSLSVNTEAFF.

The chain employs TRBV7-9 and TRBJ1-1; the D is unclear. Germline V gene data show CDR1 as SEHNR and CDR2 as FQNEAQ (reference sequence). CDR3 length: 12 amino acids. V lost 4 bases and J lost 1, with 4 bases in between. In nucleotides, the CDR3 is TGTGCCAGCAGCTACTCGAACACTGAAGCTTTCTTT. Its protein is CASSYSNTEAFF.

The chain joins TRBV4-1 to TRBJ2-5; possible D gene TRBD2, 5 bases. Trimming cost V 4 bases and J 5 bases, with 17 bases left between them. In germline, CDR1 is MGHRA, CDR2 YSYEKL. This CDR3 is 15 amino acids long. CDR3 bases: TGCGCCAGCAGCCTAGGTGGCTTAACTAGGGAGACCCAGTACTTC. Translated: CASSLGGLTRETQYF.

V usage is TRBV9 and J usage is TRBJ1-2; TRBD1 might be the D (6 bases). Germline V gene sequence: CDR1 SGDLS, CDR2 YYNGEE. This CDR3 region has 13 residues. The V end was cut by 4 bases, the J end by 6 bases, with 13 bases between. The DNA of the CDR3 is TGTGCCAGCAGCAATAGACAGGCGAATGGCTACACCTTC. It specifies CASSNRQANGYTF.

The chain recombines TRBV5-4 with TRBJ2-1; possible D gene TRBD1, 6 bases. CDR1 is SGHNT and CDR2 is YYREEE in the germline V gene (reference sequence). The CDR3 totals 12 residues. Deletions cut 4 bases from V and 15 bases from J, with 17 bases between. The CDR3 region is CASSALDRSSFF. CDR3 bases: TGTGCCAGCAGCGCCTTAGACAGGTCGTCGTTCTTC.

The CDR3: CASSSRGSRGEQYF. The CDR3 DNA sequence: TGTGCCAGCAGCTCCCGGGGGTCGCGAGGCGAGCAGTACTTC. This chain connects TRBV5-4 to TRBJ2-7, with D perhaps matching TRBD2 (6 bases). The CDR3 has 14 amino acids. In germline, CDR1 is SGHNT, CDR2 YYREEE (reference sequence). With 3 bases removed from V and 6 bases from J, the gap between germline ends came to 16 bases.

This chain uses TRBV15 with TRBJ1-5; 7 bases agree with TRBD1. CDR3 length equals 15 residues. Germline-derived CDR1 and CDR2 are LNHNV and YYDKDF (reference sequence). Trimming at V came to 0 bases and at J to 2 bases, leaving 1 base not matched to a gene. The CDR3 sequence: CATSREGQRNQPQHF. The CDR3 DNA reads TGTGCCACCAGCAGAGAGGGACAGCGCAATCAGCCCCAGCATTTT. The full variable domain, rest sourced from reference TRBV15 and TRBJ1-5, is DAMVIQNPRYQVTQFGKPVTLSCSQTLNHNVMYWYQQKSSQAPKLLFHYYDKDFNNEADTPDNFQSRRPNTSFCFLDIRSPGLGDTAMYLCATSREGQRNQPQHFGDGTRLSIL.

This clone has a handful of counts. V is TRBV7-2 and J is TRBJ1-5, with 10 bases identical to TRBD1. Per germline, CDR1 SGHTA and CDR2 FQGNSA. The length of the CDR3 is 14 residues. V lost 4 bases to trimming and J lost 6 bases; unmatched junction nucleotides: 3. In DNA form, the CDR3 reads TGTGCCAGCAGCTGGGACAGGGGAGGTCAGCCCCAGCATTTT. Its translation: CASSWDRGGQPQHF.

This chain uses TRBV9 with TRBJ1-4, with a weak D call TRBD1 (6 bases). The ends were cut back, 3 bases at V and 5 bases at J, with 17 bases in the middle. Germline lookup yields CDR1 SGDLS and CDR2 YYNGEE. This CDR3 has 16 residues. In DNA form, the CDR3 reads TGTGCCAGCAGCGCAAAGCCGGGACATGTAAATGAAAAACTGTTTTTT. Encoded protein: CASSAKPGHVNEKLFF.

The chain uses TRBV21-1 and TRBJ2-1. TRBV21-1 is a pseudogene. This CDR3 is 16 amino acids long. In DNA, the CDR3 is TGTGCCAGCAGCAGAGGGAGGACAGCCCCCTACAATGAGCAGTTCTTC. Encoded protein: CASSRGRTAPYNEQFF.

This clone was seen more than once but under ten times. Other DNA variants within this sample encode the same CDR3. V and J are TRBV6-5 and TRBJ1-5, with D unresolved. Trimming left V 5 bases short and J 0 bases short, with 8 bases between. CDR1 MNHEY and CDR2 SVGAGI come from the germline V gene. The length of the CDR3 is 14 residues. The CDR3 DNA follows: TGTGCCAGCAGTGACCCGAATAGCAATCAGCCCCAGCATTTT. It encodes CASSDPNSNQPQHF.

V is TRBV7-2 and J is TRBJ2-5, with a tentative D call TRBD1 (5 bases). There are 15 residues in the CDR3. Germline values: CDR1 SGHTA, CDR2 FQGNSA. Trimming stripped 4 bases from V and 1 base from J, with 13 bases between. The CDR3 bases are TGTGCCAGCAGCTACCCCCAGGGTCCCCAAGAGACCCAGTACTTC. This gives the protein CASSYPQGPQETQYF. Complete variable domain (other parts from reference TRBV7-2 and TRBJ2-5): GAGVSQSPSNKVTEKGKDVELRCDPISGHTALYWYRQSLGQGLEFLIYFQGNSAPDKSGLPSDRFSAERTGGSVSTLTIQRTQQEDSAVYLCASSYPQGPQETQYFGPGTRLLVL.

Regarding this clone: At one end the junction does not follow the germline gene, possibly because of a read error. The chain uses TRBV5-1 and TRBJ2-1; possibly TRBD2 for D (6 bases). This CDR3 comprises 11 residues. Germline CDR1 is SGHRS and CDR2 is YFSETQ. The CDR3 DNA follows: TGCGCCGGCAGCGTCCGGGAGGAGCAGTTCTTC. Translating gives CAGSVREEQFF. Full variable domain (missing parts from reference TRBV5-1 and TRBJ2-1): KAGVTQTPRYLIKTRGQQVTLSCSPISGHRSVSWYQQTPGQGLQFLFEYFSETQRNKGNFPGRFSGRQFSNSRSEMNVSTLELGDSALYLCAGSVREEQFFGPGTRLTVL.

The V and J genes are TRBV4-1 and TRBJ1-5, with 8 positions matching TRBD1. Germline CDR1 MGHRA, CDR2 YSYEKL. This CDR3 is built from 15 residues. V lost 0 bases, J lost 7 bases, and 5 bases stayed unmatched. CDR3: CASSQDAGGGQPQHF. DNA of the CDR3: TGCGCCAGCAGCCAAGATGCAGGGGGCGGCCAGCCCCAGCATTTT.